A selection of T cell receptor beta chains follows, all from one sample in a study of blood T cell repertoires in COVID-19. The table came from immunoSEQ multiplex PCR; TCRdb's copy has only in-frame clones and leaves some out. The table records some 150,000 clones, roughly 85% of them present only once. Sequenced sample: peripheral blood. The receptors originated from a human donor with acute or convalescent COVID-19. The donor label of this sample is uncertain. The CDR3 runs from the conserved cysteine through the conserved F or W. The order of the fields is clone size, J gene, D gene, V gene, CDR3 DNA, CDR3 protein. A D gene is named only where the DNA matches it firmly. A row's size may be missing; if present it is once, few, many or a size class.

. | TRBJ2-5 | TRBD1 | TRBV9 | TGTGCCAGCAGCCAGGGACAGCTTCAAGAGACCCAGTACTTC | CASSQGQLQETQYF
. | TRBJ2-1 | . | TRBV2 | TGTGCCAGCAGAACGCGGGGCAACAATGAGCAGTTCTTC | CASRTRGNNEQFF
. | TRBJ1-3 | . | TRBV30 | TGTGCCTGGGGTCGACTTCACGGGAGCTCTGGAAACACCATATATTTT | CAWGRLHGSSGNTIYF
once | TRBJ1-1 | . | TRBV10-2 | TGCGCCAGCAGTGAGTCGAGGGTGGTGGTCACTGAAGCTTTCTTT | CASSESRVVVTEAFF
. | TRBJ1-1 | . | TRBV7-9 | TGTGCCAGCAGCCCGTGGGGGGGCACTGAAGCTTTCTTT | CASSPWGGTEAFF
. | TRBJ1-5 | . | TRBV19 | TGTGCCAGTACTGAGTATAGCAATCAGCCCCAGCATTTT | CASTEYSNQPQHF
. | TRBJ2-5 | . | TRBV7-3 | TGTGCCAGCAGCTTAGTTAGGACTCAGTACCAAGAGACCCAGTACTTC | CASSLVRTQYQETQYF
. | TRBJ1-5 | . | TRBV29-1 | TGCAGCGGCGGTGGGGCCGATCAGCCCCAGCATTTT | CSGGGADQPQHF
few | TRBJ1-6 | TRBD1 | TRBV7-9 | TGTGCCATCCCTGGCGGGACAGGGGATGATTCACCCCTCCACTTT | CAIPGGTGDDSPLHF
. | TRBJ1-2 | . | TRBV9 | TGTGCCAGCAGCGTAGTCAACAGTCCATATGGCTACACCTTC | CASSVVNSPYGYTF
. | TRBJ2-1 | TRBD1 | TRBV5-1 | TGCGCCAGCAGCCCCGCACCGACAGGGAACAATGAGCAGTTCTTC | CASSPAPTGNNEQFF
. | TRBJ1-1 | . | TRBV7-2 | TGTGCCAGCAGCTCCGGACAGAGGAACACTGAAGCTTTCTTT | CASSSGQRNTEAFF
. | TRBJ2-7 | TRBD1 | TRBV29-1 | TGCAGCGTTGAGGGACAGGGGTACGAGCAGTACTTC | CSVEGQGYEQYF
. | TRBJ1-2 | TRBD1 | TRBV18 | TGTGCCAGCTCTCTTGGACAGGGGGCTCTTGGCTACACCTTC | CASSLGQGALGYTF
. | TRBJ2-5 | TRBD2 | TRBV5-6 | TGTGCCAGCAGCTTGTCCGGGGAGGGTCGGGAGACCCAGTACTTC | CASSLSGEGRETQYF
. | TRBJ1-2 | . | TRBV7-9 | TGTGCCAGCAGCTTCAGGGACCGAGGGGGCTATGGCTACACCTTC | CASSFRDRGGYGYTF
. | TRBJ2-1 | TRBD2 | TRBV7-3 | TGTGCCAGCAGCCCGGGGGGAGCGGGAGGGTTAAATGAGCAGTTCTTC | CASSPGGAGGLNEQFF
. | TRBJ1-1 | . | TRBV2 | TGTGCCAGCATGAGCCGCATACCTAACACTGAAGCTTTCTTT | CASMSRIPNTEAFF
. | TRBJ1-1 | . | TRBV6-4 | TGTGCCAGCAGACAGGACAGAGAGAACACTGAAGCTTTCTTT | CASRQDRENTEAFF
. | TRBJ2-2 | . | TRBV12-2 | TGTGCAAGTCGCTCATCCGACAGGACTCTCACCGGGGAGCTGTTTTTT | CASRSSDRTLTGELFF
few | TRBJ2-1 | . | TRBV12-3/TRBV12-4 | TGTGCCAGCCATTACCCAGGGAATGAGCAGTTCTTC | CASHYPGNEQFF
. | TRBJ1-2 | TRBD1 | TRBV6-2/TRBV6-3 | TGTGCCAGCAGTTACTCAGGGACAGTCGTCCGGGGCTACACCTTC | CASSYSGTVVRGYTF
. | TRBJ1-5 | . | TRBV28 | TGTGCCAGCAGAACTCAAACTCCGGGGAGAAATCAGCCCCAGCATTTT | CASRTQTPGRNQPQHF
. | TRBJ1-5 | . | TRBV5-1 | TGCGCCAGCAGTCCCACAGGGTCTGGCAATCAGCCCCAGCATTTT | CASSPTGSGNQPQHF
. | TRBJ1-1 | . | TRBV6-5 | TGTGCCAGCAGTCCGGGACAAAACACTGAAGCTTTCTTT | CASSPGQNTEAFF
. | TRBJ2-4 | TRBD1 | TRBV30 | TGTGCCTGGGCCGGGACAGGGGTTACCAAAAACATTCAGTACTTC | CAWAGTGVTKNIQYF
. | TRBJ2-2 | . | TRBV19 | TGTGCCAGTAGTATAGATCGAGGGTCCGGGGAGCTGTTTTTT | CASSIDRGSGELFF
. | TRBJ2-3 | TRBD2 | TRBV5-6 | TGTGCCAGCGGTGGACTAGCGGGATCCACAGATACGCAGTATTTT | CASGGLAGSTDTQYF
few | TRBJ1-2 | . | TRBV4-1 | TGCGCCAGCAGCCAAGGCGCGGGTACGTATGGCTACACCTTC | CASSQGAGTYGYTF
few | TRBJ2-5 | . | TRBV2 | TGTGCCAGCAGTGTGGGCAGGTCCCAAGAGACCCAGTACTTC | CASSVGRSQETQYF
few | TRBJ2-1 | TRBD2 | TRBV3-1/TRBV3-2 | TGTGCCAGCAGCCAAGGGACTAGCGGGAGCAATGAGCAGTTCTTC | CASSQGTSGSNEQFF
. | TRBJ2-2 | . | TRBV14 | TGTGCCAGCAGCCAACAGGACAGCAGAAACACCGGGGAGCTGTTTTTT | CASSQQDSRNTGELFF
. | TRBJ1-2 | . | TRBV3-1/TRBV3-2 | TGTGCCAGCAGCCAAGAGGGGGGTGGTGGCTACACCTTC | CASSQEGGGGYTF
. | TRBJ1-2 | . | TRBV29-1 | TGCAGCGTCTCCGAGGCCCCCTATGGCTACACCTTC | CSVSEAPYGYTF
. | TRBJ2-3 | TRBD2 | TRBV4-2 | TGTGCCAGCAGCCAAGTATCCAGACTAGCGGGAGTGGAGGATACGCAGTATTTT | CASSQVSRLAGVEDTQYF
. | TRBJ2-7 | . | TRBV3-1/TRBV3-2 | TGTGCCAGCAGCCAATGCGACTACGAGCAGTACTTC | CASSQCDYEQYF
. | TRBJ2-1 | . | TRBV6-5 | TGTGCCAGCAGTTACTTATCCGACCTGAGCGGTGAGCAGTTCTTC | CASSYLSDLSGEQFF
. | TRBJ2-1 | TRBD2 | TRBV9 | TGTGCCAGCAGCGTAGGGTCTAGCGGGAGGGCCCGGGAGCAGTTCTTC | CASSVGSSGRAREQFF
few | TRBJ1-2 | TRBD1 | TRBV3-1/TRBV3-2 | TGTGCCAGCAGCCATGTGTCCGGGACAGGGCATGGCTACACCTTC | CASSHVSGTGHGYTF
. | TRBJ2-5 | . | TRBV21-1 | TGTGCCAGCAGCAAAGCGCTAGGGCTTTTTGAGGTGGAGGGCCCAGAGACCCAGTACTTC | CASSKALGLFEVEGPETQYF
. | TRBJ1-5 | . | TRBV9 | TGTGCCAGCAGCGTAGAGGGAGATCAGCCCCAGCATTTT | CASSVEGDQPQHF